This TCR beta chain was retrieved from a study of cytomegalovirus exposure and HLA in healthy donors. Study-wide findings and caveats: As a later analysis showed, several of the most significant clusters appeared to be linked to common viral pathogens. Segments of the TCR beta V type were, in most cases, productive about 90% or about 30% of the time in an earlier analysis. The authors reported that TCR beta sequences could predict HLA-A and HLA-B alleles. These predictions were accurate for most subjects in the first cohort.

With respect to this clone: The antigen remains undetermined.

Donors likely had unrecorded immune exposures despite being nominally healthy when sampled. This CDR3 has 13 amino acids. Germline V gene data show CDR1 as GTSNPN and CDR2 as SVGIG (reference sequence). V was cut by 1 base and J by 8 bases, with 14 bases left in between. 60 Vbeta and 13 Jbeta primers were used in PCR. Measured with immunoSEQ multiplex PCR; TCRdb has only the in-frame clones, and not every one. The sample consists of around 150,000 clones, around 79% of them appearing once. V gene TRBV30 combines with J gene TRBJ1-2, with a possible D match to TRBD1 (6 bases). The sequence came from a man aged 35 to 55 in good health and CMV-seropositive. Material for sequencing was PBMCs. CDR3 residues: CAWSGGQSIGYTF. The CDR3 DNA is TGTGCCTGGAGTGGGGGACAATCAATCGGCTACACCTTC.